Given below is one T cell receptor (beta chain) in context. The antigen remains unidentified. This may arise from a read error, as a much more abundant clone is one base away. The same CDR3 is also encoded by other DNA sequences in this sample. This sample was included in a study of shared clonotypes between healthy human individuals. Study-wide context: Each donor's CD8 memory used one plate, CD8 naive two, each CD4 subset three.

Study observations and caveats: Generation of non-shared clonotypes was less probable than generation of clonotypes shared by all four donors.

In the original processing: Junction-only immunoSEQ sequences carried no quality scores, so filtering differed. The method was immunoSEQ multiplex PCR; TCRdb's version includes in-frame clones alone and lacks a portion of them. That table gives V, J and clone size, and the DNA gave D and trimming. The repertoire has about 700,000 clones, roughly 70% of them found once; the top ten carry 1.7%. From germline, CDR1 is KGHSH and CDR2 LQKENI. The CDR3 is 12 residues long. The germline V and J ends were trimmed by 2 bases and 3 bases, with 3 bases remaining between them. The genes are TRBV18 and TRBJ2-3; D remains unclear. Sequenced material: memory CD4+ T cells sorted from blood. Subset here: CD45RA-negative fraction. The receptor comes from a woman aged 25 to 39 in good health. The DNA of the CDR3 is TGTGCCAGCTCACCAGGTACAGATACGCAGTATTTT. As protein: CASSPGTDTQYF. Full variable domain (rest looked up from reference TRBV18 and TRBJ2-3): NAGVMQNPRHLVRRRGQEARLRCSPMKGHSHVYWYRQLPEEGLKFMVYLQKENIIDESGMPKERFSAEFPKEGPSILRIQQVVRGDSAAYFCASSPGTDTQYFGPGTRLTVL.